Each of the 23 T cell receptor beta chains below was sequenced from the same sample in a study of CD8+CD57+ T cells in acquired aplastic anemia. Profiling of TCR beta VDJ combinations and CDR3 sequences used genomic DNA as template. TCRdb re-analysed the reads in MiXCR, keeping a single row per CDR3 protein. The table has some 180,000 distinct CDR3 sequences, about half seen once. Sequences were obtained from sorted CD4+, CD8+, or CD8+CD57+ T cells (not recorded which) from PBMCs. All receptors derive from a human donor in good health.

This chain links TRBV15 with TRBJ1-4; 9 positions match TRBD1. J lost 8 bases, V lost 0 bases, and 4 bases had no gene match. The germline V gene encodes CDR1 LNHNV and CDR2 YYDKDF (reference sequence). There are 15 residues in the CDR3. The CDR3 here is CATSREGQGDEKLFF. The CDR3 bases are TGTGCCACCAGCAGAGAGGGACAGGGAGACGAAAAACTGTTTTTT.

This clonotype was counted a few times. The chain recombines TRBV15 with TRBJ1-1; unclear D gene. Germline V gene data show CDR1 as LNHNV and CDR2 as YYDKDF (reference sequence). This CDR3 is 13 amino acids long. Trimming left V 1 base short and J 2 bases short, with 5 bases between. CDR3 sequence reads: CATSRGYNTEAFF. CDR3 sequence (DNA): TGTGCCACCAGCAGAGGCTACAACACTGAAGCTTTCTTT.

This clonotype was observed a handful of times. V is TRBV20-1 and J is TRBJ2-5; a weak D match, TRBD1 (5 bases). The V end lost 3 bases, the J end lost 2 bases, and 10 bases lay between the germline ends. The CDR3 extends over 13 amino acids. The germline gives CDR1 DFQATT, CDR2 SNEGSKA (reference sequence). The CDR3 is CSARDTGQETQYF. CDR3 DNA: TGCAGTGCTAGGGACACCGGGCAAGAGACCCAGTACTTC.

This clonotype was seen repeatedly, ten times or more. The V call is TRBV28, the J call TRBJ2-5, with D perhaps matching TRBD2 (6 bases). The CDR3 totals 11 residues. Germline V gene lookup returns CDR1 MDHEN and CDR2 SYDVKM. The germline V and J ends were trimmed by 7 bases and 9 bases, with 12 bases remaining between them. CDR3 DNA sequence: TGTGCCAGCAAGACGGGAGTGGCCCAGTACTTC. This encodes CASKTGVAQYF.

The chain links TRBV24-1 to TRBJ1-4, with a weak D call TRBD1 (5 bases). The CDR3 consists of 16 residues. The V and J ends lost 2 bases and 4 bases respectively, with 13 bases between them. Looked up from germline, CDR1 is KGHDR and CDR2 is SFDVKD. The CDR3 DNA follows: TGTGCCACCAGTGATTGGGACGGTCCAGATAATGAAAAACTGTTTTTT. It specifies CATSDWDGPDNEKLFF.

The rearrangement joins TRBV10-3 to TRBJ2-7; D remains ambiguous. From germline, CDR1 is ENHRY and CDR2 SYGVKD. Deletions cut 3 bases from V and 2 bases from J, with 8 bases between. This CDR3 region has 13 residues. CDR3 sequence: CAISDGQTYEQYF. The CDR3 DNA is TGTGCCATCAGTGATGGGCAAACCTACGAGCAGTACTTC.

The rearrangement joins TRBV25-1 to TRBJ2-3; TRBD2 aligns across 9 bases. The germline V gene has CDR1 MGHDK and CDR2 SYGVNS. After removal of 4 bases from V and 1 base from J, the junction contained 6 bases not matched to a gene. There are 16 residues in the CDR3. In nucleotides, the CDR3 is TGTGCCAGCAGTGCTAGCGGGAACGGAGGCACAGATACGCAGTATTTT. Its translation is CASSASGNGGTDTQYF.

This clonotype was recorded only once. The chain couples TRBV25-1 to TRBJ2-2, with D uncertain. The CDR3 covers 13 residues. The V gene's germline CDR1 is MGHDK and CDR2 SYGVNS. V lost 4 bases, J lost 2 bases, and 5 bases lay in between. CDR3 protein: CASSVINTGELFF. The CDR3 nucleotides read TGTGCCAGCAGTGTCATAAACACCGGGGAGCTGTTTTTT.

This clonotype occurred many times. This rearrangement joins TRBV19 to TRBJ1-1; D not resolved. Germline V gene lookup returns CDR1 LNHDA and CDR2 SQIVND (reference sequence). Trimming removed 3 bases from V and 11 bases from J, with 22 bases in between. This CDR3 is 15 amino acids long. CDR3 sequence: CASSIAVQEPGKAFF. As DNA, the CDR3 is TGTGCCAGTAGTATTGCTGTTCAGGAACCGGGGAAGGCTTTCTTT.

This clonotype appeared a few times. The chain has TRBV29-1 and TRBJ2-3; 7 bases line up with TRBD2. This CDR3 has 12 residues. The J segment lost 6 bases and the V segment lost 6 bases, leaving 6 bases of the junction unmatched. The germline V gene encodes CDR1 SQVTM and CDR2 ANQGSEA. The DNA for the CDR3 is TGCAGCGTCAAACTGACTAGCGATACGCAGTATTTT. Its translation: CSVKLTSDTQYF.

This clonotype has a handful of counts. The DNA of the CDR3 is TGTGCCAGCAGTGCAGACAGGGGGCTTTCTGGGGCCAACGTCCTGACTTTC. Residues: CASSADRGLSGANVLTF. V usage is TRBV12-3 or TRBV12-4 and J usage is TRBJ2-6, with 10 bases fitting TRBD1. This CDR3 is 17 amino acids long. V lost 5 bases and J lost 1; bases outside the gene matches: 5.

As to this clonotype: The junction departs from germline at one end; a sequencing error may be responsible. The V call is TRBV13, the J call TRBJ2-7; TRBD1 matches at 9 bases. CDR1 PRHDT and CDR2 FYEKMQ come from the germline V gene (reference sequence). This CDR3 spans 16 amino acids. The CDR3 DNA reads as TGTGCCAGCAGTTTAGAGGGTTGGACAGGGGCCTCCGAGCAGTACTTC. This sequence encodes CASSLEGWTGASEQYF.

The chain is built from TRBV29-1 and TRBJ1-1; 9 positions match TRBD1. CDR1 and CDR2 from the germline V gene are SQVTM and ANQGSEA. The trim removed 6 bases at V and 5 bases at J, leaving 7 bases unmatched. CDR3 length: 13 amino acids. Here the CDR3 reads CSVKGTGRTEAFF. DNA for the CDR3: TGCAGCGTAAAGGGGACAGGGAGGACTGAAGCTTTCTTT.

V gene TRBV24-1 combines with J gene TRBJ2-3; 10 bases match TRBD1. The CDR3 sequence is 15 residues long. The V and J ends lost 5 bases and 4 bases, in that order; junction bases with no gene match: 5. Per the germline V gene, CDR1 is KGHDR and CDR2 is SFDVKD. CDR3 protein: CATSGSGTGADTQYF. CDR3 sequence (DNA): TGTGCCACCAGTGGTTCCGGGACAGGGGCAGATACGCAGTATTTT.

The chain uses TRBV11-1 and TRBJ2-1; D is uncertain. V was trimmed by 4 bases and J by 0 bases, leaving 10 bases between them. CDR1 SGHAT and CDR2 FQDESV come from the germline V gene (reference sequence). The CDR3 runs 15 residues. CDR3 protein: CASSYAVSSYNEQFF. The CDR3 coding sequence is TGTGCCAGCAGCTATGCAGTTAGCTCCTACAATGAGCAGTTCTTC.

Concerning this clonotype itself: One end of the junction fails to match germline, which may point to a read error. The V and J genes are TRBV19 and TRBJ2-7; 8 nucleotides align to TRBD1. The CDR3 has 13 amino acids. Per germline, CDR1 LNHDA and CDR2 SQIVND (reference sequence). The CDR3 protein is CASSIDSGRGLFF. The CDR3 bases are TGTGCCAGTAGTATAGACTCGGGCAGGGGGCTTTTCTTC.

This clonotype was observed a few times. The rearrangement joins TRBV9 to TRBJ1-2, with 9 bases fitting TRBD1. Trimming took 7 bases from V and 4 from J; bases not matched to a gene: 8. Germline loops: CDR1 SGDLS, CDR2 YYNGEE. This CDR3 region has 14 residues. Written as DNA, the CDR3 is TGTGCCAGCGGTGGGGGACAGGGACCCTATGGCTACACCTTC. This codes for CASGGGQGPYGYTF.

Note on this clonotype: This may be a read error, as it is one base from a much larger clone. The chain links TRBV6-2 or TRBV6-3 to TRBJ1-6; D unresolved. Germline lookup yields CDR1 MNHEY and CDR2 SVGEGT. The CDR3 runs to 14 residues. V was shortened by 9 bases and J by 2 bases, with 11 bases between the two germline ends. CDR3 sequence reads: CASKESPYNSPLHF. DNA for the CDR3: TGTGCCAGTAAGGAGAGCCCCTATAATTCACCCCTCCACTTT.

This clonotype was counted once. J is TRBJ2-7 and V is TRBV7-3; 9 nucleotides match TRBD1. This CDR3 is 12 amino acids long. The V gene end was trimmed by 6 bases and the J gene end by 7 bases; junction bases not matched to a gene: 4. Germline CDR1 SGHTA, CDR2 FQGTGA. The CDR3 sequence is CASRQGAREQYF. CDR3 nucleotides: TGTGCCAGCAGACAGGGGGCGCGGGAGCAGTACTTC.

A note on this clonotype: A read error may explain this, as a much larger clone is one base away. The chain has TRBV20-1 and TRBJ2-2, with 9 positions matching TRBD2. The V gene end was trimmed by 0 bases and the J gene end by 8 bases; junction bases not matched to a gene: 7. Germline assignment: CDR1 DFQATT and CDR2 SNEGSKA (reference sequence). The CDR3 runs 15 residues. Here the CDR3 DNA reads TGCAGTGCTAGAGATCCAGCGGGAGGAGCGGGGGAGCTGTTTTTT. It specifies CSARDPAGGAGELFF.

This clonotype appeared a single time. The V call is TRBV15, the J call TRBJ2-7; 8 bases match TRBD1. This CDR3 region has 13 residues. V lost 3 bases and J lost 5; bases outside the gene matches: 3. Germline CDR1 LNHNV, CDR2 YYDKDF (reference sequence). In nucleotides, the CDR3 is TGTGCCACCAGCAGCCAGGGGGCCGACGAGCAGTACTTC. Translation: CATSSQGADEQYF. The whole variable domain, remainder taken from reference TRBV15 and TRBJ2-7, is DAMVIQNPRYQVTQFGKPVTLSCSQTLNHNVMYWYQQKSSQAPKLLFHYYDKDFNNEADTPDNFQSRRPNTSFCFLDIRSPGLGDTAMYLCATSSQGADEQYFGPGTRLTVT.

This clonotype occurred a few times. The rearrangement joins TRBV15 to TRBJ2-1; tentatively, D is TRBD2 (6 bases). V was clipped by 5 bases and J by 9 bases, with 11 bases between them. Looked up from germline, CDR1 is LNHNV and CDR2 is YYDKDF (reference sequence). There are 12 residues in the CDR3. The CDR3 loop reads CATSGDWSEQFF. CDR3 bases: TGTGCCACCAGCGGGGACTGGAGTGAGCAGTTCTTC.

This clonotype was picked up many times. The V and J genes are TRBV5-6 and TRBJ2-7, with D maybe TRBD1 (6 bases). V was pared by 2 bases and J by 0 bases, with 9 bases between. The CDR3 covers 14 residues. Germline V CDR1 and CDR2: SGHDT, YYEEEE. The CDR3 DNA reads TGTGCCAGCAGCTTAACAGGGAACTCCTACGAGCAGTACTTC. It yields the protein CASSLTGNSYEQYF. Supplemented by reference TRBV5-6 and TRBJ2-7, the full variable domain reads DAGVTQSPTHLIKTRGQQVTLRCSPKSGHDTVSWYQQALGQGPQFIFQYYEEEERQRGNFPDRFSGHQFPNYSSELNVNALLLGDSALYLCASSLTGNSYEQYFGPGTRLTVT.